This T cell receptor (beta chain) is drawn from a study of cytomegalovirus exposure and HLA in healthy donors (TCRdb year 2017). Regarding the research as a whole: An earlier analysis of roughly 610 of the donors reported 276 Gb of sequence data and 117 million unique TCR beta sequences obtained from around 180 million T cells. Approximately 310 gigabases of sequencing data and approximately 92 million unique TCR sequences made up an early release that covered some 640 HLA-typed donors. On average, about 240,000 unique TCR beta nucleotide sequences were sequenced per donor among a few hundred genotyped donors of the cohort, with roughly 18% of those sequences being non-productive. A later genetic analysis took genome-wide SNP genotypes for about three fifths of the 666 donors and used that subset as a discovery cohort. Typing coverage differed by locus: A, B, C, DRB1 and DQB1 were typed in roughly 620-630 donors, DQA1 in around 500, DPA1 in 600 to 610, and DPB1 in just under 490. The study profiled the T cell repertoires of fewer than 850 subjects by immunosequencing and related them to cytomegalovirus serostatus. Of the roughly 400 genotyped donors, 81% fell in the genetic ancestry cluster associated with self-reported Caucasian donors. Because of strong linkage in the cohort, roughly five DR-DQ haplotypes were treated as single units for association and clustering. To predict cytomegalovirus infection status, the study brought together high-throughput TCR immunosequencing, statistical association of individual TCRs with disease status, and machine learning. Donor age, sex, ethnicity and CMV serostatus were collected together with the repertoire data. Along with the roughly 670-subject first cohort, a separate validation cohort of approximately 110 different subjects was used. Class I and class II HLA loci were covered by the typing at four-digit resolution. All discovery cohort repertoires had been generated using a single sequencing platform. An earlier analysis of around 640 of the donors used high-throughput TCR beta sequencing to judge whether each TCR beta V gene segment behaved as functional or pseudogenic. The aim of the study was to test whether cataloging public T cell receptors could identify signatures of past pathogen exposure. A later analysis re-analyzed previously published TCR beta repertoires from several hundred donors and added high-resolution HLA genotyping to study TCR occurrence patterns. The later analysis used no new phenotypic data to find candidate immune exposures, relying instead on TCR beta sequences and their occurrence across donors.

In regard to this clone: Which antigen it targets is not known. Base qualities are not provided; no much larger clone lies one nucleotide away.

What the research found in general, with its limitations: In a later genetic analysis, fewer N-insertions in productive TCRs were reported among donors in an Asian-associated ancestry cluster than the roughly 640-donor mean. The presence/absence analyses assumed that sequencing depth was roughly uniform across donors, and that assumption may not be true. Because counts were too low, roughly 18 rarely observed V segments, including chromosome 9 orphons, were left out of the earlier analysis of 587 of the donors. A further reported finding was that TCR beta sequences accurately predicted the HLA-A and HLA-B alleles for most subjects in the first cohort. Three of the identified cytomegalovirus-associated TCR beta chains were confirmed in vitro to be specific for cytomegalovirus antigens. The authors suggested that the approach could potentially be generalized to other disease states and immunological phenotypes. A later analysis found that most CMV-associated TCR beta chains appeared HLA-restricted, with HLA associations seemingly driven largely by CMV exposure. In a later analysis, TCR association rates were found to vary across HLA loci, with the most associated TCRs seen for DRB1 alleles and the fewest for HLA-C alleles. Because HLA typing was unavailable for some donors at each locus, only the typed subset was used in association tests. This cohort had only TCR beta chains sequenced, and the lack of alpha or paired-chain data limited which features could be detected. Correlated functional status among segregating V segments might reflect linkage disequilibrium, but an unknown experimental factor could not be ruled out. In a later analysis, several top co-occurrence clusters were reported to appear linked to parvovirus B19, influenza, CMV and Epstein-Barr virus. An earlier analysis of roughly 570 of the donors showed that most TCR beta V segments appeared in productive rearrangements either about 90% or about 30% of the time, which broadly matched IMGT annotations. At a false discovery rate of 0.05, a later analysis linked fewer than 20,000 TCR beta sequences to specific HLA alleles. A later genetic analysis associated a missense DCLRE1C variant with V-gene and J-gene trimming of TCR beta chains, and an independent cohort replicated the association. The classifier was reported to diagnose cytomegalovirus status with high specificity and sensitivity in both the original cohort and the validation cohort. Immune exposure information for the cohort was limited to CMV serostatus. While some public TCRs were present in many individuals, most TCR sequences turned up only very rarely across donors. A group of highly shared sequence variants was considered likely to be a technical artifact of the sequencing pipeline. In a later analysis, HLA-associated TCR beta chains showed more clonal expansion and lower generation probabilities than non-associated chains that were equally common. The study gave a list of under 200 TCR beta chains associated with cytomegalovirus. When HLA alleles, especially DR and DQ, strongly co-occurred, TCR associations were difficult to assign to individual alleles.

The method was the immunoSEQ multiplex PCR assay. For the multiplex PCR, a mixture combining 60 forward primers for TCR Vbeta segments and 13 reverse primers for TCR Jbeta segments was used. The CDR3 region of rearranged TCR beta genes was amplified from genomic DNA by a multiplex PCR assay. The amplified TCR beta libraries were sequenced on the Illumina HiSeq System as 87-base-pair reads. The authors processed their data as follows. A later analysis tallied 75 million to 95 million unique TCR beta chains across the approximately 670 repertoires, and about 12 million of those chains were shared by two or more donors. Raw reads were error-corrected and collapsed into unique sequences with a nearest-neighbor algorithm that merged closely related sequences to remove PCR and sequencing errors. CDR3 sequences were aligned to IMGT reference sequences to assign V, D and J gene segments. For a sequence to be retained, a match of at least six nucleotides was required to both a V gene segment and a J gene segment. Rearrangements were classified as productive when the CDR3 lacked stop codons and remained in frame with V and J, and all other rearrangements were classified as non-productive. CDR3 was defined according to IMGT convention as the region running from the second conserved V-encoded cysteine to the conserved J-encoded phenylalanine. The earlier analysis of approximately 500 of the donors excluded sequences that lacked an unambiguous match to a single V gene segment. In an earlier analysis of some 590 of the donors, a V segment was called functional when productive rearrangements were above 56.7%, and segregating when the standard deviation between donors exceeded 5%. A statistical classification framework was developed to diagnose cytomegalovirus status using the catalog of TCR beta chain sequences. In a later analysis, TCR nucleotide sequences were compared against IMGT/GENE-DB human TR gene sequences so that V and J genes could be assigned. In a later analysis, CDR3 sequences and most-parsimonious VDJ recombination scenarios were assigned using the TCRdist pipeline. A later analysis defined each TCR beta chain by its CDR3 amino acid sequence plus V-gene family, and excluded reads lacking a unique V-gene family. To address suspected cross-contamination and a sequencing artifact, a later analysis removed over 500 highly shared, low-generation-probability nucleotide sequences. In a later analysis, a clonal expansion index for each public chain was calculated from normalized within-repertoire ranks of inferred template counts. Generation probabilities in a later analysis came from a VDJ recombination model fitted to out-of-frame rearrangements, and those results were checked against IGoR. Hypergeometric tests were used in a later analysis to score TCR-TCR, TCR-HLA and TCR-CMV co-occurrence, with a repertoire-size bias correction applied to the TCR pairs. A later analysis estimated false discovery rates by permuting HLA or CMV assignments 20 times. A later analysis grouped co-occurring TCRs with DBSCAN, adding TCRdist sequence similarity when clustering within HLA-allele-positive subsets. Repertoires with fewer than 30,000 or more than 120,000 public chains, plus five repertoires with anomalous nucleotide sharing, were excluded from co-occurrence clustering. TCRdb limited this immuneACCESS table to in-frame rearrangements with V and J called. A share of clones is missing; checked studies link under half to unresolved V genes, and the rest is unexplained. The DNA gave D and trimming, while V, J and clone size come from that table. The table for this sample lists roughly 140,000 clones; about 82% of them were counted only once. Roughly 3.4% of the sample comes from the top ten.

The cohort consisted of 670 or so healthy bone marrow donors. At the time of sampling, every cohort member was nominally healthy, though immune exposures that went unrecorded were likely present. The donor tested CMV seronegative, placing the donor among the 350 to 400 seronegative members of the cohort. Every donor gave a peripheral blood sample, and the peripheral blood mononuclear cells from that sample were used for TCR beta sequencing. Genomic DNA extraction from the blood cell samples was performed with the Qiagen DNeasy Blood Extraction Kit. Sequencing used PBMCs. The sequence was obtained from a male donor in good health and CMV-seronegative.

The CDR3 corresponds to CASSSSPGQSTDTQYF. The DNA is TGTGCCAGCAGCTCTTCCCCGGGACAGAGCACAGATACGCAGTATTTT. The chain uses TRBV11-2 and TRBJ2-3; 7 junctional bases match TRBD1. From its cysteine to its phenylalanine, the CDR3 spans 16 amino acids. CDR3 DNA only is kept here, 48 bases in frame from base 1. The germline V gene gives CDR1 as SGHAT and CDR2 as FQNNGV. V has 4 bases trimmed and J has 0 bases trimmed; junction bases matching no gene number 7. The reference TRBV11-2 and TRBJ2-3 proteins fill in what lies around the CDR3, so the full variable domain reads EAGVAQSPRYKIIEKRQSVAFWCNPISGHATLYWYQQILGQGPKLLIQFQNNGVVDDSQLPKDRFSAERLKGVDSTLKIQPAKLEDSAVYLCASSSSPGQSTDTQYFGPGTRLTVL.